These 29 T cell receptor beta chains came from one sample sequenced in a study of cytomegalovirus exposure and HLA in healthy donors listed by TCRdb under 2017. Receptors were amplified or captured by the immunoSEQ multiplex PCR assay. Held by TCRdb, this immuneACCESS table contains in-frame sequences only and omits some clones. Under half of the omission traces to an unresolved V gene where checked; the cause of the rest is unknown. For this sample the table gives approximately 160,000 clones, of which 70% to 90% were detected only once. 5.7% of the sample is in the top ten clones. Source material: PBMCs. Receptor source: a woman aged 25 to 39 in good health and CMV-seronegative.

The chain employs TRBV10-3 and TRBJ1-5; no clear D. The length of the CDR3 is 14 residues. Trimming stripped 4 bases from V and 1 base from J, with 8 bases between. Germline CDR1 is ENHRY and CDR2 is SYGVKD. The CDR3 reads CAISVTGSNQPQHF. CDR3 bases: TGTGCCATCAGTGTTACTGGGAGCAATCAGCCCCAGCATTTT.

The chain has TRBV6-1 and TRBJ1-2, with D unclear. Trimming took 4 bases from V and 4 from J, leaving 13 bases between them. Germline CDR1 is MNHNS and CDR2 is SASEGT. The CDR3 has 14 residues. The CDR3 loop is CASSADLTSYGYTF. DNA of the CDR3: TGTGCCAGCAGTGCAGACCTTACTTCCTATGGCTACACCTTC.

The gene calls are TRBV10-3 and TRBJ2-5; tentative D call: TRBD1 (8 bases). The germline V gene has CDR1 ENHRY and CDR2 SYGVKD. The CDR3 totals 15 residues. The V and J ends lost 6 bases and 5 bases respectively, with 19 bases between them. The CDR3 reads CAISDRDRRGETQYF. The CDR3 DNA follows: TGTGCCATCAGCGACCGGGACAGGCGGGGGGAGACCCAGTACTTC.

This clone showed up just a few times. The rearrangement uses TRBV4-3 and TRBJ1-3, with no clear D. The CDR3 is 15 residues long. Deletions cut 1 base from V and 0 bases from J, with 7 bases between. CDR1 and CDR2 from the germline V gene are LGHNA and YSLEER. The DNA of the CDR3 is TGCGCCAGCAGCCAAGCGGCCGTCTCTGGAAACACCATATATTTT. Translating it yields CASSQAAVSGNTIYF.

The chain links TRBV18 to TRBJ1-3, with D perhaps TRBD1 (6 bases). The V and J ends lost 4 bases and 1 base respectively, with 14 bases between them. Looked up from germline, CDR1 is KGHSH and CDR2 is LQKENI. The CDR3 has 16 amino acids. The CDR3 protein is CASSLDQGKSGNTIYF. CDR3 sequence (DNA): TGTGCCAGCTCACTCGACCAGGGGAAATCTGGAAACACCATATATTTT. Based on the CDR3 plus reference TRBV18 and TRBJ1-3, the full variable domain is NAGVMQNPRHLVRRRGQEARLRCSPMKGHSHVYWYRQLPEEGLKFMVYLQKENIIDESGMPKERFSAEFPKEGPSILRIQQVVRGDSAAYFCASSLDQGKSGNTIYFGEGSWLTVV.

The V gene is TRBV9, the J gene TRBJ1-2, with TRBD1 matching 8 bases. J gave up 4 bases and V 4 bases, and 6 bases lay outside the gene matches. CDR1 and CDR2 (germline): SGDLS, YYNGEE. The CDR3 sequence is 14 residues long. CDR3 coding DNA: TGTGCCAGCAGCCCGGGACAGGCATTCTATGGCTACACCTTC. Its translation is CASSPGQAFYGYTF.

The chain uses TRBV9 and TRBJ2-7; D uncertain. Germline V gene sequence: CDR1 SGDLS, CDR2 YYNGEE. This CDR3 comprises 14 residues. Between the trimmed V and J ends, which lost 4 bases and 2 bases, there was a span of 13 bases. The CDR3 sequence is CASSLTTVPYEQYF. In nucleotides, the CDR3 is TGTGCCAGCAGCTTGACCACCGTACCCTACGAGCAGTACTTC.

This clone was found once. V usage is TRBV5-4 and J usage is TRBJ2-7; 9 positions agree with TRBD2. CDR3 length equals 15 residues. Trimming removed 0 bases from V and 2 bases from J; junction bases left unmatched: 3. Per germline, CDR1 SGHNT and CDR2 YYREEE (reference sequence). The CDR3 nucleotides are TGTGCCAGCAGCTTGGAGCGGGGGGATACCTACGAGCAGTACTTC. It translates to CASSLERGDTYEQYF.

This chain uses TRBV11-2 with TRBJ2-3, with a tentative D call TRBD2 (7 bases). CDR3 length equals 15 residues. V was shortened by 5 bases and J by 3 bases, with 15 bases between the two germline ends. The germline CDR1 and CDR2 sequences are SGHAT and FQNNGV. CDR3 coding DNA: TGTGCCAGCAGCCCCTCGGGGGGCGATACAGATACGCAGTATTTT. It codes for CASSPSGGDTDTQYF.

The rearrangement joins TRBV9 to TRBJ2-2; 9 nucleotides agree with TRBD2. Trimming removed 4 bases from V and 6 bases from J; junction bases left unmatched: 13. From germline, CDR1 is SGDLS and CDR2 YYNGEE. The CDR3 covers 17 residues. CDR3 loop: CASSPRGGRVTPGELFF. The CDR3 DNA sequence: TGTGCCAGCAGCCCCCGCGGCGGGAGGGTCACTCCCGGGGAGCTGTTTTTT.

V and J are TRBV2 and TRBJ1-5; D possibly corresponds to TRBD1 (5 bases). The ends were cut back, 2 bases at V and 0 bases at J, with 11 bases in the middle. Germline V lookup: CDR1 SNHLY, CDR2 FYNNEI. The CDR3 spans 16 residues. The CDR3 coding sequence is TGTGCCAGCAGTGAACCGGGGGGTCCTAGCAATCAGCCCCAGCATTTT. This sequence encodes CASSEPGGPSNQPQHF.

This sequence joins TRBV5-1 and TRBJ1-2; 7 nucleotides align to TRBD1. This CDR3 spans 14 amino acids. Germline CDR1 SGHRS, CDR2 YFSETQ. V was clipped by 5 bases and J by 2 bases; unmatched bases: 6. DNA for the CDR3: TGCGCCAGCAGTTGGGGACAGATAAACTATGGCTACACCTTC. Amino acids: CASSWGQINYGYTF.

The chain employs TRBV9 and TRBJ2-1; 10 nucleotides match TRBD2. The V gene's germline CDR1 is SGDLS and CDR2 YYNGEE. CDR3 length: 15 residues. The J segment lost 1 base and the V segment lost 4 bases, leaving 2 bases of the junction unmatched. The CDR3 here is CASSNSGGSYNEQFF. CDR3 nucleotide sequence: TGTGCCAGCAGCAATAGCGGGGGGTCCTACAATGAGCAGTTCTTC.

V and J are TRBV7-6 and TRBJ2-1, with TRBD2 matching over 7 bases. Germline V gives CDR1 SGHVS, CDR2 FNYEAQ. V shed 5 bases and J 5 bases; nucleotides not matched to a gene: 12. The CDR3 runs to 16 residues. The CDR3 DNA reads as TGTGCCAGCAGCCCTTCCGGGCGGGAGATTAACAATGAGCAGTTCTTC. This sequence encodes CASSPSGREINNEQFF.

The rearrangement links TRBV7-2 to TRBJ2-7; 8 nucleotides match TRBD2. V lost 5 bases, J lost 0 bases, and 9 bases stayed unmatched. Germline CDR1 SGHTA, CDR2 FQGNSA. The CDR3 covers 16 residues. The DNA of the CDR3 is TGTGCCAGCAGCGCTACGGGGGGGGCTAGCTCCTACGAGCAGTACTTC. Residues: CASSATGGASSYEQYF.

CDR3 nucleotide sequence: TGTGCCAGCAGCCAATTTAACAATCAGCCCCAGCATTTT. This translates into CASSQFNNQPQHF. This chain uses TRBV16 with TRBJ1-5; no definite D call. The CDR3 loop spans 13 amino acids. The V gene lost 1 base and the J gene lost 3 bases, with 4 bases spanning the gap. The germline V gene encodes CDR1 KGHSY and CDR2 FQNENV.

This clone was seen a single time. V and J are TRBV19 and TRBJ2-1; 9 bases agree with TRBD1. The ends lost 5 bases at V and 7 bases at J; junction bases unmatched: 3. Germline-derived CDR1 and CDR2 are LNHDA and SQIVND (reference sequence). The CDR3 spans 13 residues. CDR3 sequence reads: CASSFGTGNEQFF. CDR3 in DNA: TGTGCCAGTAGTTTCGGGACAGGGAATGAGCAGTTCTTC.

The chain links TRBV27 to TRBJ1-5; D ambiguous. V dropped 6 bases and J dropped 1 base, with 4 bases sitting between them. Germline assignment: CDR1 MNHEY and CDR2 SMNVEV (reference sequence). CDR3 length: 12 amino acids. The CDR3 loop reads CASSPSNQPQHF. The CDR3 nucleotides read TGTGCCAGCAGCCCGAGCAATCAGCCCCAGCATTTT.

The CDR3 sequence: CASSPGGLGTQYF. CDR3 nucleotides: TGTGCCAGCAGCCCCGGAGGGCTCGGGACCCAGTACTTC. The chain carries TRBV7-6 and TRBJ2-5; TRBD2 might be the D (6 bases). Germline V gene lookup returns CDR1 SGHVS and CDR2 FNYEAQ. The CDR3 is made up of 13 amino acids. V was trimmed by 5 bases and J by 7 bases, leaving 14 bases between them.

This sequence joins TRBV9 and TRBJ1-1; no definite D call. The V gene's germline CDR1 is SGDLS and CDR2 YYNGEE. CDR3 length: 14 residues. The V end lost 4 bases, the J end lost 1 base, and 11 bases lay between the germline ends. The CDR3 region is CASSSRSKNTEAFF. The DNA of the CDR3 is TGTGCCAGCAGCTCACGGTCCAAGAACACTGAAGCTTTCTTT.

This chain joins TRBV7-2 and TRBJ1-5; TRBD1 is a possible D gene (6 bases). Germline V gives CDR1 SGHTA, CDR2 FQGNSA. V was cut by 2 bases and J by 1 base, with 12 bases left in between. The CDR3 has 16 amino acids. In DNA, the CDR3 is TGTGCCAGCAGCTTAACTGGACAGCAAAGCAATCAGCCCCAGCATTTT. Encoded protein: CASSLTGQQSNQPQHF. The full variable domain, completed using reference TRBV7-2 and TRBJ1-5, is GAGVSQSPSNKVTEKGKDVELRCDPISGHTALYWYRQSLGQGLEFLIYFQGNSAPDKSGLPSDRFSAERTGGSVSTLTIQRTQQEDSAVYLCASSLTGQQSNQPQHFGDGTRLSIL.

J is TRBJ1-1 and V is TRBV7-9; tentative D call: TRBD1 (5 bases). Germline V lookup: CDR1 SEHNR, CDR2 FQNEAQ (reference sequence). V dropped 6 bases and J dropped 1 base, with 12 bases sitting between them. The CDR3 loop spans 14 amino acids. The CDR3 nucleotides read TGTGCCAGCAGGCAGGGAGTGGGGAACACTGAAGCTTTCTTT. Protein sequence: CASRQGVGNTEAFF. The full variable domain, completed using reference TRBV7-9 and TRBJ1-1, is DTGVSQNPRHKITKRGQNVTFRCDPISEHNRLYWYRQTLGQGPEFLTYFQNEAQLEKSRLLSDRFSAERPKGSFSTLEIQRTEQGDSAMYLCASRQGVGNTEAFFGQGTRLTVV.

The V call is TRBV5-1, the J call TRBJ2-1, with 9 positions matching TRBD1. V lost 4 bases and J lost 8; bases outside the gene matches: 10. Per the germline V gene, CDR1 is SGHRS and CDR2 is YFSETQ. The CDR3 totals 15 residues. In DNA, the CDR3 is TGCGCCAGCAGCCTAGACAGGGGGAGTCGGGATGAGCAGTTCTTC. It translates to CASSLDRGSRDEQFF. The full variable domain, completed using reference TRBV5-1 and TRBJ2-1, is KAGVTQTPRYLIKTRGQQVTLSCSPISGHRSVSWYQQTPGQGLQFLFEYFSETQRNKGNFPGRFSGRQFSNSRSEMNVSTLELGDSALYLCASSLDRGSRDEQFFGPGTRLTVL.

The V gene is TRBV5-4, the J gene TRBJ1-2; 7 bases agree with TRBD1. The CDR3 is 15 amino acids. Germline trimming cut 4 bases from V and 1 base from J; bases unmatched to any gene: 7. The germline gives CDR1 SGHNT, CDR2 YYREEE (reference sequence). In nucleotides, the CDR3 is TGTGCCAGCAGCCCTACGGGACAGATTAACTATGGCTACACCTTC. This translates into CASSPTGQINYGYTF.

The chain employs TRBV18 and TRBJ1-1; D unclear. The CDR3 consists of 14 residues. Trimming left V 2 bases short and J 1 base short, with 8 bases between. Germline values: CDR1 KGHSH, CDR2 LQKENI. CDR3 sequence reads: CASSPRKENTEAFF. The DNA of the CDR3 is TGTGCCAGCTCACCAAGGAAGGAGAACACTGAAGCTTTCTTT.

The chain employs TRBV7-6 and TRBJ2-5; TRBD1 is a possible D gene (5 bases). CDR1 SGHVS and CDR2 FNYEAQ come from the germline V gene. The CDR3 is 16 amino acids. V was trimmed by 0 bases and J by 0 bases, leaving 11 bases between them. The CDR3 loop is CASSLANRKDQETQYF. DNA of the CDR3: TGTGCCAGCAGCTTAGCTAACAGGAAAGACCAAGAGACCCAGTACTTC. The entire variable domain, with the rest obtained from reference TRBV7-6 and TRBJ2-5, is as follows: GAGVSQSPRYKVTKRGQDVALRCDPISGHVSLYWYRQALGQGPEFLTYFNYEAQQDKSGLPNDRFSAERPEGSISTLTIQRTEQRDSAMYRCASSLANRKDQETQYFGPGTRLLVL.

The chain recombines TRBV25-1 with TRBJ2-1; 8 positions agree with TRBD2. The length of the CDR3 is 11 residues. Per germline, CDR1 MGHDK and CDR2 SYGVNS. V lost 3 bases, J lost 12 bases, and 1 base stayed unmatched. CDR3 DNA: TGTGCCAGCAGTGACGGGGGGGGGCAGTTCTTC. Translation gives CASSDGGGQFF. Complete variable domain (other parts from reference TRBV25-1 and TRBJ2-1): EADIYQTPRYLVIGTGKKITLECSQTMGHDKMYWYQQDPGMELHLIHYSYGVNSTEKGDLSSESTVSRIRTEHFPLTLESARPSHTSQYLCASSDGGGQFFGPGTRLTVL.

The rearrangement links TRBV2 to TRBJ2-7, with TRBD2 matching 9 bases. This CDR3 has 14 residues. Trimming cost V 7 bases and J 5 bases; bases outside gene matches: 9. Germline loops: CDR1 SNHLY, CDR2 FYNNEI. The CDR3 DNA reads TGTGCCAGCAACCGGCGGGAGGGCCAGGACGAGCAGTACTTC. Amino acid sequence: CASNRREGQDEQYF.

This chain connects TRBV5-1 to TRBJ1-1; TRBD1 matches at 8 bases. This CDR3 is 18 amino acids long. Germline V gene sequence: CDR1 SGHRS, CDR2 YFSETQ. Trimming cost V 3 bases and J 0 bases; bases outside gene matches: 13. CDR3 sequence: CASSSERQGTNMNTEAFF. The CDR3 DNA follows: TGCGCCAGCAGCTCAGAAAGACAGGGGACGAACATGAACACTGAAGCTTTCTTT.